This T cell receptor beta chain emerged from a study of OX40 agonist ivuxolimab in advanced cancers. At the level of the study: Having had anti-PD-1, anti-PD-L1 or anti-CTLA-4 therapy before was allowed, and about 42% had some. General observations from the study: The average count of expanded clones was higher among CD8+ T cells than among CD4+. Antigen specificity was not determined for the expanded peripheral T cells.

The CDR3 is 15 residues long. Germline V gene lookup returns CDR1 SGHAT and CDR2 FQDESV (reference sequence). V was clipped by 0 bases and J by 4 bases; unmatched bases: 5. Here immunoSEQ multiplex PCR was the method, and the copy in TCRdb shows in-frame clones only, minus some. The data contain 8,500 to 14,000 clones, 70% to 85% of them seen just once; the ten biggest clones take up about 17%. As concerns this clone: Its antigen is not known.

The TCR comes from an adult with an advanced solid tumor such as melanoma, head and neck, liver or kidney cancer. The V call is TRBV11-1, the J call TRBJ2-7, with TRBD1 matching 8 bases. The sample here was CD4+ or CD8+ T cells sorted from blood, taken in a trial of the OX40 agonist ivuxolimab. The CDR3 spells CASSLARQGLYEQYF. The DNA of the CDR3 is TGTGCCAGCAGCTTAGCCCGACAGGGGTTATACGAGCAGTACTTC.